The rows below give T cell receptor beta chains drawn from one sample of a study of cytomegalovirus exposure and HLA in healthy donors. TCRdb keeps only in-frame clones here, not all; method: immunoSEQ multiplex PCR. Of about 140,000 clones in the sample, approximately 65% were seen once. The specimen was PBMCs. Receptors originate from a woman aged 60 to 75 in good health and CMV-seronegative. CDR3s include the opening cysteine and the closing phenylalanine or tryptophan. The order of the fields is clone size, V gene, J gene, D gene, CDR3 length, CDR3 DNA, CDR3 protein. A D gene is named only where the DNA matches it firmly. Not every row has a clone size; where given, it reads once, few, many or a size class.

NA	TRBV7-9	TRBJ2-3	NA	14	TGTGCCAGCAGCTCAGGACAGTACCAGGGTACGCAGTATTTT	CASSSGQYQGTQYF
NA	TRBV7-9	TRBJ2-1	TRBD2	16	TGTGCCAGCGGAGGGAGCGGGGGGAGCTCCTACAATGAGCAGTTCTTC	CASGGSGGSSYNEQFF
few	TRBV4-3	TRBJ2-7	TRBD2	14	TGCGCCAGCAGTCCTAACGGGGACTACTACGAGCAGTACTTC	CASSPNGDYYEQYF
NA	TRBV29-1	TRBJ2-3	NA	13	TGCAGCGCCTGGGCGGGTGAGGGAGATACGCAGTATTTT	CSAWAGEGDTQYF
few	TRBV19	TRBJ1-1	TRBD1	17	TGTGCCAGTAGCCTCCTGAGGACAGGGCTCTTGAACACTGAAGCTTTCTTT	CASSLLRTGLLNTEAFF
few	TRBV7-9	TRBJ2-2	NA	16	TGTGCCAGCAGCTTACGAGCGGGACAGGTCACCGGGGAGCTGTTTTTT	CASSLRAGQVTGELFF
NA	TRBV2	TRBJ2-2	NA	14	TGTGCCAGCAGTGACAGGGGCGTGGACGGGGAGCTGTTTTTT	CASSDRGVDGELFF
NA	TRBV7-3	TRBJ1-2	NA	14	TGTGCCAGCAGCCCCGGCGGGGGCGGCTATGGCTACACCTTC	CASSPGGGGYGYTF
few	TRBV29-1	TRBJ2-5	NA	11	TGCAGCGTTGAATATCCAGAGACCCAGTACTTC	CSVEYPETQYF
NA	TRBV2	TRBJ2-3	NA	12	TGTGCCAGCAGAACGGGCACAGATACGCAGTATTTT	CASRTGTDTQYF
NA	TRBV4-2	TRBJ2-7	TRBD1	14	TGTGCCAGCAGCCCGGGACAGGGCACCTCCTCACAGTACTTC	CASSPGQGTSSQYF
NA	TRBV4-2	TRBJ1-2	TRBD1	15	TGTGCCAGCAGCCAAACTATGACAGGGAACTATGGCTACACCTTC	CASSQTMTGNYGYTF
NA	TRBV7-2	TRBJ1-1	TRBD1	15	TGTGCCAGCAACCCCTCAGGGGGAGGGAACACTGAAGCTTTCTTT	CASNPSGGGNTEAFF
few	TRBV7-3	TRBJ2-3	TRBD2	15	TGTGCCAGCAGCTTAGATTCTAGCGGGGCAGATACGCAGTATTTT	CASSLDSSGADTQYF
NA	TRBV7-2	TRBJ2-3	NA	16	TGTGCCAGCAGCTCCAATCCGAGACTGCGCACAGATACGCAGTATTTT	CASSSNPRLRTDTQYF
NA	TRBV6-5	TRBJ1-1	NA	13	TGTGCCAGCCGGACTGGGATGAACACTGAAGCTTTCTTT	CASRTGMNTEAFF
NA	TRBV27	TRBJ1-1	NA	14	TGTGCCAGCAGTTTAGCGGGGGAGAGCACTGAAGCTTTCTTT	CASSLAGESTEAFF
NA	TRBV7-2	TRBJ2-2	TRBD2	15	TGTGCCAGCAGCTTAGTGGGTAGCGGGGGCGGGGAGCTGTTTTTT	CASSLVGSGGGELFF
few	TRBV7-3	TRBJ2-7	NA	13	TGTGCCAGCAGCCCTCTAGAGCTTCTCGAGCAGTACTTC	CASSPLELLEQYF
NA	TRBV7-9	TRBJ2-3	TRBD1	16	TGTGCCAGCAGCACAACGGACAGGGGCCGGCTAGATACGCAGTATTTT	CASSTTDRGRLDTQYF
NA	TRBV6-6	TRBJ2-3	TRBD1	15	TGTGCCAGCAGATTAGACAGGGACCGCACAGATACGCAGTATTTT	CASRLDRDRTDTQYF
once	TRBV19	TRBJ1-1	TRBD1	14	TGTGCCAGTAGTCTGGGACAGTTGAACACTGAAGCTTTCTTT	CASSLGQLNTEAFF
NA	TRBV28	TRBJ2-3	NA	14	TGTGCCAGCAGTTTAAGGCTAGGTAGGGATACGCAGTATTTT	CASSLRLGRDTQYF
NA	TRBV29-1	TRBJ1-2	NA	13	TGCAGCGTGTTATTGGGGGGGTTGGATGGCTACACCTTC	CSVLLGGLDGYTF
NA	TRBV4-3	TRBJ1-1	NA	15	TGCGCCAGCAGCCAAGATCAGGTAGTGAACACTGAAGCTTTCTTT	CASSQDQVVNTEAFF
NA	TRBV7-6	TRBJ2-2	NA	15	TGTGCCAGCAGCTTAGAACAGGGGAACACCGGGGAGCTGTTTTTT	CASSLEQGNTGELFF
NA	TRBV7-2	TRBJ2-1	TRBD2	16	TGTGCCAGCAGCTGGGACTGGCGGGGGGCGTCCAATGAGCAGTTCTTC	CASSWDWRGASNEQFF
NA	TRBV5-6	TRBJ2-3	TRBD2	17	TGTGCCAGCAGCTTGACAACCCGGGCTAGCGGAGAAGATACGCAGTATTTT	CASSLTTRASGEDTQYF
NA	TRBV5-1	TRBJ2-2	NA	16	TGCGCCAGCAGCTTACTAGGGCAGCGAAACACCGGGGAGCTGTTTTTT	CASSLLGQRNTGELFF
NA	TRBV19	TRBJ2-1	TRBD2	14	TGTGCCAGTAGTCTCGGACTAGCCTACAATGAGCAGTTCTTC	CASSLGLAYNEQFF
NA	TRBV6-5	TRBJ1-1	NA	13	TGTGCCAGCACCCAACGGGGTAACACTGAAGCTTTCTTT	CASTQRGNTEAFF
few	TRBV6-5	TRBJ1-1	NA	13	TGTGCCAGCAGTTACTCGGGAGTCACTGAAGCTTTCTTT	CASSYSGVTEAFF
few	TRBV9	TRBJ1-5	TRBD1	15	TGTGCCAGCAGCGTAGGAGGGGGCGGCAATCAGCCCCAGCATTTT	CASSVGGGGNQPQHF
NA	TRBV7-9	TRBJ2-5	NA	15	TGTGCCAGCAGCTTACGGGTAGCGGCCCAAGAGACCCAGTACTTC	CASSLRVAAQETQYF
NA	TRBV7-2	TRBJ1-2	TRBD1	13	TGTGCCAGCAGCTTAGAACAGGGGTATGGCTACACCTTC	CASSLEQGYGYTF
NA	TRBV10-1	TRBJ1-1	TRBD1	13	TGCGCCAGCATAGGACAGGGGAACACTGAAGCTTTCTTT	CASIGQGNTEAFF
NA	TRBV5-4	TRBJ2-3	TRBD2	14	TGTGCCAGCAGCCTGGGACTAGCTCCAGATACGCAGTATTTT	CASSLGLAPDTQYF
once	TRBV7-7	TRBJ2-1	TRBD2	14	TGTGCCAGCAGCTTAGCGGGGAGGGGCAATGAGCAGTTCTTC	CASSLAGRGNEQFF
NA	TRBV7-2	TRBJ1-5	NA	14	TGTGCCAGCAGCTTAGACGGAGCCAATCAGCCCCAGCATTTT	CASSLDGANQPQHF
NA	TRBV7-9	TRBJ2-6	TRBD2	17	TGTTCCAGCAGCTTAGGACTAGCGCGGTCTGGGGCCAACGTCCTGACTTTC	CSSSLGLARSGANVLTF
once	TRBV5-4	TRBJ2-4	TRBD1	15	TGTGCCAGCAGCTACCCGGACAGGGGTAGGGACATTCAGTACTTC	CASSYPDRGRDIQYF
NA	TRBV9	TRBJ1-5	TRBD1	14	TGTGCCAGCAGCGAGGGGACAGGGTATCAGCCCCAGCATTTT	CASSEGTGYQPQHF
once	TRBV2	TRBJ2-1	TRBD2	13	TGTGCCAGCGCGGGGGACTTCTACAATGAGCAGTTCTTC	CASAGDFYNEQFF
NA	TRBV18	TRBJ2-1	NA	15	TGTGCCAGCTCACCAATGGGGGGGCCCTACAATGAGCAGTTCTTC	CASSPMGGPYNEQFF
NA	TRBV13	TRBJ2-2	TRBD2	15	TGTGCCAGCAGCCCGGGACTAGCGGGAGCCGGGGAGCTGTTTTTT	CASSPGLAGAGELFF
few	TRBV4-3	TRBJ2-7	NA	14	TGCGCCAGCAGCCGGACGGTAGGGGATTACGAGCAGTACTTC	CASSRTVGDYEQYF
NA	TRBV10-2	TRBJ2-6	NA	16	TGCGCCAGCGCCCTGGGCCAGGGGTCTGGGGCCAACGTCCTGACTTTC	CASALGQGSGANVLTF
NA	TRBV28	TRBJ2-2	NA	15	TGTGCCAGCAGTTTTCGGGGGGCGCACGGCGGGGAGCTGTTTTTT	CASSFRGAHGGELFF
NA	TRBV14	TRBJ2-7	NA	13	TGTGCCAGCAGCCAGAGGGACTCCTACGAGCAGTACTTC	CASSQRDSYEQYF
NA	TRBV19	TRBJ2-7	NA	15	TGTGCCAGTAGTATAGATATGGGCGGGCGGTACGAGCAGTACTTC	CASSIDMGGRYEQYF